This TCR beta chain was sequenced during a study of glioma-infiltrating T cells. Germline V gene lookup returns CDR1 SGHAT and CDR2 FQNNGV. This CDR3 has 19 amino acids. Trimming cost V 5 bases and J 5 bases; bases outside gene matches: 13. TCR alpha and beta CDR3 regions were amplified from RNA using iRepertoire nested multiplex PCR. Each CDR3 protein is one row after TCRdb ran MiXCR on the multiplex PCR reads. This table holds about 140,000 distinct CDR3 sequences, roughly two fifths found once. Sequencing was carried out using glioma tissue, nonneoplastic brain tissue, or PBMCs (not recorded which). The rearrangement joins TRBV11-2 to TRBJ2-2, with 14 bases fitting TRBD2. The clonotype comes from a human donor with low-grade glioma or glioblastoma, undergoing nonglioma brain surgery, or in good health (not recorded which). The CDR3 loop is CASSPTGLAGATRTGELFF. The CDR3 DNA follows: TGTGCCAGCAGCCCTACGGGACTAGCGGGAGCCACGAGAACCGGGGAGCTGTTTTTT.